Presented here are 23 T cell receptor beta chains from one specimen sequenced in a study of blood T cell repertoires in COVID-19. Only in-frame clones appear in the TCRdb table, and some are missing; sequencing was by immunoSEQ multiplex PCR. The sample consists of about 180,000 clones, about 87% of them appearing once. Sequenced: peripheral blood. Source of these receptors: a woman in her thirties with acute or convalescent COVID-19.

The V gene is TRBV2, the J gene TRBJ1-5; 7 bases are shared with TRBD1. The CDR3 contains 16 residues. Trimming took 6 bases from V and 3 from J; bases not matched to a gene: 11. The germline V gene encodes CDR1 SNHLY and CDR2 FYNNEI. The CDR3 region has the DNA TGTGCCAGCAGCCTGCAGGGACAGCTAAACAATCAGCCCCAGCATTTT. Protein: CASSLQGQLNNQPQHF.

V is TRBV2 and J is TRBJ1-1; D is ambiguous. This CDR3 comprises 13 residues. The germline V and J ends were trimmed by 8 bases and 2 bases, with 12 bases remaining between them. From germline, CDR1 is SNHLY and CDR2 FYNNEI. The CDR3 here is CASDAGINTEAFF. CDR3 nucleotide sequence: TGTGCCAGCGATGCAGGTATTAACACTGAAGCTTTCTTT.

The table lists this clone with a count of one. The chain recombines TRBV6-5 with TRBJ2-7; possible D gene TRBD2, 6 bases. V lost 5 bases and J lost 0, with 14 bases in between. Germline lookup yields CDR1 MNHEY and CDR2 SVGAGI. The CDR3 consists of 15 residues. This CDR3 reads CASSKLALSSYEQYF. CDR3 DNA: TGTGCCAGCAGTAAACTAGCCCTGAGCTCCTACGAGCAGTACTTC.

This chain connects TRBV5-1 to TRBJ2-7; TRBD1 aligns across 7 bases. Unmatched junction bases numbered 2, after V lost 0 bases and J lost 5 bases. Germline V CDR1 and CDR2: SGHRS, YFSETQ. This CDR3 has 13 amino acids. The CDR3, as DNA: TGCGCCAGCAGCTTGGGACAGGGAGACGAGCAGTACTTC. This translates into CASSLGQGDEQYF. Looking up the rest from reference TRBV5-1 and TRBJ2-7 gives the full variable domain: KAGVTQTPRYLIKTRGQQVTLSCSPISGHRSVSWYQQTPGQGLQFLFEYFSETQRNKGNFPGRFSGRQFSNSRSEMNVSTLELGDSALYLCASSLGQGDEQYFGPGTRLTVT.

This chain links TRBV24-1 with TRBJ2-7; TRBD1 matches 7 bases. The CDR3 spans 11 residues. Losses at the gene ends were 5 bases for V and 7 bases for J; bases not matched to a gene: 1. Germline CDR1 KGHDR, CDR2 SFDVKD. CDR3 amino acids: CATSGQGEQYF. Here the CDR3 DNA reads TGTGCCACCAGTGGACAGGGAGAGCAGTACTTC.

The rearrangement uses TRBV28 and TRBJ2-1, with TRBD2 matching over 8 bases. Germline V gives CDR1 MDHEN, CDR2 SYDVKM. This CDR3 has 14 amino acids. The V and J ends lost 10 bases and 0 bases, in that order; junction bases with no gene match: 5. As DNA, the CDR3 is TGTGCCACCATACTAGCGGCCTCCTACAATGAGCAGTTCTTC. Translated: CATILAASYNEQFF.

This clone was counted once. V gene TRBV7-2 combines with J gene TRBJ2-7, with a possible D match to TRBD2 (6 bases). The ends were cut back, 1 base at V and 4 bases at J, with 17 bases in the middle. Germline values: CDR1 SGHTA, CDR2 FQGNSA. The CDR3 spans 16 residues. The CDR3 is CASSLVTSPTPYEQYF. The CDR3, as DNA: TGTGCCAGCAGCTTAGTTACTAGCCCGACCCCATACGAGCAGTACTTC.

This sequence joins TRBV2 and TRBJ2-7; 7 bases match TRBD1. This CDR3 contains 12 residues. V shed 7 bases, J shed 6 bases, and the junction held 6 bases outside the gene matches. Germline CDR1 SNHLY, CDR2 FYNNEI. The CDR3 sequence is CASMPQGSEQYF. The DNA for the CDR3 is TGTGCCAGCATGCCACAGGGGTCCGAGCAGTACTTC.

The chain employs TRBV28 and TRBJ1-4; TRBD1 agrees at 9 bases. CDR1 and CDR2 from the germline V gene are MDHEN and SYDVKM. The CDR3 has 13 amino acids. V lost 8 bases, J lost 5 bases, and 3 bases stayed unmatched. The CDR3 region is CASRGTGNEKLFF. As DNA, the CDR3 is TGTGCCAGCCGGGGGACAGGGAATGAAAAACTGTTTTTT.

This clone has a handful of counts. This chain links TRBV7-9 with TRBJ2-1; 11 nucleotides line up with TRBD2. Germline CDR1 is SEHNR and CDR2 is FQNEAQ (reference sequence). This CDR3 has 14 residues. With V trimmed by 4 bases and J by 10 bases, 6 bases remained unmatched. CDR3: CASSSLAGVREQFF. The CDR3, as DNA: TGTGCCAGCAGCTCACTAGCGGGAGTTCGAGAGCAGTTCTTC.

This chain uses TRBV30 with TRBJ1-4; 8 positions match TRBD1. Germline V gives CDR1 GTSNPN, CDR2 SVGIG (reference sequence). This CDR3 is 15 amino acids long. Trimming at V came to 1 base and at J to 6 bases, leaving 7 bases not matched to a gene. DNA for the CDR3: TGTGCCTGGAGTGACCCGGACAGGGTTGATGAAAAACTGTTTTTT. This gives the protein CAWSDPDRVDEKLFF.

V gene TRBV25-1 combines with J gene TRBJ2-3; 7 positions match TRBD2. From germline, CDR1 is MGHDK and CDR2 SYGVNS. Losses at the gene ends were 6 bases for V and 5 bases for J; bases not matched to a gene: 8. The CDR3 contains 14 residues. As DNA, the CDR3 is TGTGCCAGCAGCCCAACGATAGCGGGAGATACGCAGTATTTT. Residues: CASSPTIAGDTQYF.

V usage is TRBV12-3 or TRBV12-4 and J usage is TRBJ2-5; no clear D. This CDR3 spans 12 amino acids. Trimming removed 3 bases at V and 5 bases at J, with 7 bases between. CDR3 nucleotides: TGTGCCAGCAGTTTTCGCAGGGAGACCCAGTACTTC. It specifies CASSFRRETQYF.

This clone was picked up a small number of times. V gene TRBV5-6 combines with J gene TRBJ1-5; TRBD1 might be the D (5 bases). This CDR3 is built from 15 residues. V dropped 4 bases and J dropped 5 bases, with 16 bases sitting between them. Germline V gives CDR1 SGHDT, CDR2 YYEEEE. The chain's CDR3 is CASSAGAGPHQPQHF. The CDR3 nucleotides are TGTGCCAGCAGCGCCGGTGCAGGGCCCCATCAGCCCCAGCATTTT.

This clone was seen just once. The chain is built from TRBV2 and TRBJ2-5, with 7 bases matching TRBD2. The CDR3 loop spans 12 amino acids. Germline CDR1 and CDR2: SNHLY and FYNNEI. Losses at the gene ends were 8 bases for V and 3 bases for J; bases not matched to a gene: 3. The CDR3 DNA reads TGTGCCAGCGGGGGGACTAAAGAGACCCAGTACTTC. Translation gives CASGGTKETQYF.

The chain is built from TRBV29-1 and TRBJ2-3; 9 nucleotides match TRBD1. Losses at the gene ends were 4 bases for V and 1 base for J; bases not matched to a gene: 12. In germline, CDR1 is SQVTM, CDR2 ANQGSEA. This CDR3 contains 17 residues. The CDR3 coding sequence is TGCAGCGTTGCGCGGGACAGGGACCCGATTGGCACAGATACGCAGTATTTT. The encoded protein is CSVARDRDPIGTDTQYF.

This chain uses TRBV11-2 with TRBJ1-3, with D perhaps matching TRBD1 (6 bases). V was cut by 6 bases and J by 0 bases, with 15 bases left in between. This CDR3 region has 16 residues. Looked up from germline, CDR1 is SGHAT and CDR2 is FQNNGV. The CDR3 reads CASRHHRDSSGNTIYF. In DNA form, the CDR3 reads TGTGCCAGCAGACACCACAGGGATAGCTCTGGAAACACCATATATTTT.

The chain recombines TRBV7-8 with TRBJ2-1, with D possibly matching TRBD2 (6 bases). V dropped 0 bases and J dropped 7 bases, with 7 bases sitting between them. The germline V gene has CDR1 SGHVS and CDR2 FQNEAQ. The CDR3 has 13 amino acids. CDR3 residues: CASSLASGNEQFF. The CDR3 DNA is TGTGCCAGCAGCTTAGCTAGCGGAAATGAGCAGTTCTTC.

This sequence joins TRBV6-6 and TRBJ2-7, with 8 bases matching TRBD1. Germline V gene data show CDR1 as MNHNY and CDR2 as SVGAGI (reference sequence). The CDR3 extends over 15 amino acids. V lost 6 bases to trimming and J lost 3 bases; unmatched junction nucleotides: 10. CDR3 DNA sequence: TGTGCCAGCAGGAGAGGACAGGGAAAAATCTACGAGCAGTACTTC. This gives the protein CASRRGQGKIYEQYF.

The chain couples TRBV9 to TRBJ2-2, with 9 bases lining up with TRBD1. CDR3 size: 16 residues. V lost 4 bases to trimming and J lost 4 bases; unmatched junction nucleotides: 8. The germline CDR1 and CDR2 sequences are SGDLS and YYNGEE. CDR3 in amino acids: CASSTRGDRATGELFF. In DNA form, the CDR3 reads TGTGCCAGCAGCACCAGGGGGGACAGGGCCACCGGGGAGCTGTTTTTT.

Comment on this clone: The same CDR3 is also encoded by other DNA sequences in this sample. V is TRBV27 and J is TRBJ2-7; possibly TRBD2 for D (5 bases). The ends were cut back, 5 bases at V and 0 bases at J, with 8 bases in the middle. This CDR3 is 13 amino acids long. CDR1 and CDR2 (germline): MNHEY, SMNVEV (reference sequence). The CDR3 sequence is CASSLRGSYEQYF. The CDR3 nucleotides are TGTGCCAGCAGTCTCCGGGGCTCCTACGAGCAGTACTTC.

The CDR3 DNA is TGTGCCAGCAGCAAAAACCCTGGACAGGGGGCCCAGCCCCAGCATTTT. Translation: CASSKNPGQGAQPQHF. The rearrangement uses TRBV21-1 and TRBJ1-5; the table's D call, TRBD1, has no DNA check behind it. TRBV21-1 is a pseudogene locus. This CDR3 has 16 residues.

The gene calls are TRBV29-1 and TRBJ1-3, with D unresolved. The CDR3 runs 13 residues. Germline V gives CDR1 SQVTM, CDR2 ANQGSEA. Trimming removed 6 bases at V and 3 bases at J, with 12 bases between. This chain's CDR3 is CSVRVVSGNTIYF. The CDR3 region has the DNA TGCAGCGTACGGGTTGTGAGTGGAAACACCATATATTTT.